The clone carrying this T cell receptor (beta chain) has at least ten counts. Its antigen is not known. V was clipped by 0 bases and J by 4 bases, with 22 bases between them. The CDR3 spans 19 residues. Germline values: CDR1 LNHNV, CDR2 YYDKDF (reference sequence). The data stem from a study of CD8 T cells in ankylosing spondylitis. Study results and limitations: Earlier work had already found some motif variants in reactive arthritis synovial fluid and blood. For ankylosing spondylitis blood, a TCR beta motif of several highly homologous variants appeared characteristic. Clones linked to disease were reported to show significant enrichment in matched ankylosing spondylitis synovial fluid.

TCRdb passed the 5' RACE reads through MiXCR, listing each CDR3 protein once. The profile covers 200,000 or so distinct CDR3 sequences, with over 10% appearing a single time and 9.5% to 11% taken by the ten largest. This receptor was taken from a female donor with ankylosing spondylitis or in good health (not recorded which). The sequenced sample was blood, either unsorted or a sorted T cell fraction (not recorded which). The gene calls are TRBV15 and TRBJ2-1; D remains unclear. The CDR3 region is CATSRDLSAQFTPYNEQFF. DNA for the CDR3: TGTGCCACCAGCAGAGATTTAAGTGCTCAGTTTACCCCTTACAATGAGCAGTTCTTC.